This T cell receptor (beta chain) was identified during a study of control samples from healthy donors and cancer patients. Trimming removed 0 bases at V and 7 bases at J, with 22 bases between. Germline-derived CDR1 and CDR2 are MGHRA and YSYEKL. The CDR3 sequence is 17 residues long. This clone has more than one count but fewer than ten. The protocol was immunoSEQ multiplex PCR, while the TCRdb copy is restricted to in-frame clones and leaves out a portion. The sample has approximately 87,000 clones; roughly 93% are singletons. V and J are TRBV4-1 and TRBJ2-7, with unresolved D. This TCR was recovered from a woman aged 40 to 55 with lung cancer. Sequenced sample: PBMCs. The CDR3 here is CASSQDSLPGPPREQYF. In nucleotides, the CDR3 is TGCGCCAGCAGCCAAGACTCCTTGCCAGGTCCTCCGCGGGAGCAGTACTTC.